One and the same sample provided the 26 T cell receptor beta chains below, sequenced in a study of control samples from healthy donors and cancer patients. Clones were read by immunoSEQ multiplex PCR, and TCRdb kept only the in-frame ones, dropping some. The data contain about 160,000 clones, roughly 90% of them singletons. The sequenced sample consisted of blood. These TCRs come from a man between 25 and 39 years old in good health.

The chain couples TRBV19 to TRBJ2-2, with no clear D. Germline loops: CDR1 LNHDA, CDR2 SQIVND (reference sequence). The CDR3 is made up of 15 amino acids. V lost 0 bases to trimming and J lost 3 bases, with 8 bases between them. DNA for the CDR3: TGTGCCAGTAGTATAGATCGACGGTACACCGGGGAGCTGTTTTTT. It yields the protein CASSIDRRYTGELFF.

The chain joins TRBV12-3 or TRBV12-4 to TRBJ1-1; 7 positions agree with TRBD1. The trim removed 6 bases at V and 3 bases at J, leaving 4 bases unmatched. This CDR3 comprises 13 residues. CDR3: CASRRGQYTEAFF. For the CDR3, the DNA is TGTGCCAGCAGAAGGGGACAGTACACTGAAGCTTTCTTT.

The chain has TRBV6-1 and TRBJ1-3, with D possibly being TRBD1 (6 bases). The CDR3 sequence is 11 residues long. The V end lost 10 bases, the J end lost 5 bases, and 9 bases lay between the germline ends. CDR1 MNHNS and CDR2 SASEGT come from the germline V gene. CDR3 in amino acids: CATQGRNTIYF. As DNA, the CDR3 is TGTGCCACCCAGGGGAGAAACACCATATATTTT.

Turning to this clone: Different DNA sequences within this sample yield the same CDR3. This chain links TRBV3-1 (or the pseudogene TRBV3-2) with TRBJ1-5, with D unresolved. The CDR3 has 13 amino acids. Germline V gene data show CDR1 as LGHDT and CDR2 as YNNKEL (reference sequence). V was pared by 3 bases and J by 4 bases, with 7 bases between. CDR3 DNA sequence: TGTGCCAGCAGCCAGGACCGTAATCAGCCCCAGCATTTT. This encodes CASSQDRNQPQHF.

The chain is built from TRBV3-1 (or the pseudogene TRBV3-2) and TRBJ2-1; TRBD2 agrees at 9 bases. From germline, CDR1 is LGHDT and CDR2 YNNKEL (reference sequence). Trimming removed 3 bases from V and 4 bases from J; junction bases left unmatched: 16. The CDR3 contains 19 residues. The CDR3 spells CASSHPHLFSGRTYNEQFF. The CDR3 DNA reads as TGTGCCAGCAGCCATCCTCACCTATTTAGCGGGAGAACGTACAATGAGCAGTTCTTC.

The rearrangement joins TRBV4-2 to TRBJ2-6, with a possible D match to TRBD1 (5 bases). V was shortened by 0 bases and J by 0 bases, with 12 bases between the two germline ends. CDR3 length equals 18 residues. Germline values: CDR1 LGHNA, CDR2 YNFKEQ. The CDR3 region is CASSQDPQVSSGANVLTF. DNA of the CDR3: TGTGCCAGCAGCCAAGATCCACAGGTTAGCTCTGGGGCCAACGTCCTGACTTTC.

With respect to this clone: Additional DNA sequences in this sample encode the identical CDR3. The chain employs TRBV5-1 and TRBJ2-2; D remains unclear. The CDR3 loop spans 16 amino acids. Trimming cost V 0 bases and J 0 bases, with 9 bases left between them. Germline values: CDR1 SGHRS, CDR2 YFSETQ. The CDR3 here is CASSLGGQTNTGELFF. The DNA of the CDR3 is TGCGCCAGCAGCTTGGGAGGCCAAACGAACACCGGGGAGCTGTTTTTT.

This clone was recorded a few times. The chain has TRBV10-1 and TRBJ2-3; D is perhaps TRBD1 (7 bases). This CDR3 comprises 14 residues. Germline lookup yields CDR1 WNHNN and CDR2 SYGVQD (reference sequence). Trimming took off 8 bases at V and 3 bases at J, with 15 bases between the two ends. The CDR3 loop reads CASQGGGVTDTQYF. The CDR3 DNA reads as TGCGCCAGCCAGGGGGGCGGGGTGACAGATACGCAGTATTTT.

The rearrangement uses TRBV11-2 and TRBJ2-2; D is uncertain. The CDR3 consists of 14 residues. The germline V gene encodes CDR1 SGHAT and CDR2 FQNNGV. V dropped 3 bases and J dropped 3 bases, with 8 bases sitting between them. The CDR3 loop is CASSFSQYTGELFF. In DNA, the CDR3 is TGTGCCAGCAGCTTTTCACAGTACACCGGGGAGCTGTTTTTT.

CDR3 sequence (DNA): TGTGCCAACTCCCAGGAAGGGCCAAACATTCAGTACTTC. Its translation: CANSQEGPNIQYF. This chain connects TRBV2 to TRBJ2-4, with unresolved D. The V end lost 10 bases, the J end lost 6 bases, and 16 bases lay between the germline ends. Looked up from germline, CDR1 is SNHLY and CDR2 is FYNNEI. The CDR3 is made up of 13 amino acids.

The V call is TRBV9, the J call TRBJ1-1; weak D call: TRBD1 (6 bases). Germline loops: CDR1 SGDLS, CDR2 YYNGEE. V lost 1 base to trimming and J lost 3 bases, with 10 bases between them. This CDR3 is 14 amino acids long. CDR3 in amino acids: CASSVSGGDTEAFF. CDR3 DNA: TGTGCCAGCAGCGTATCGGGGGGCGACACTGAAGCTTTCTTT.

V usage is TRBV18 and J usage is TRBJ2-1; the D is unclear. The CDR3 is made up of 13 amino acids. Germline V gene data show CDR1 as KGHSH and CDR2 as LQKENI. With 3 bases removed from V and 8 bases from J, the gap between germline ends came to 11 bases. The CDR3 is CASSPRTDDEQFF. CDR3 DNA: TGTGCCAGCTCACCGAGGACGGATGATGAGCAGTTCTTC.

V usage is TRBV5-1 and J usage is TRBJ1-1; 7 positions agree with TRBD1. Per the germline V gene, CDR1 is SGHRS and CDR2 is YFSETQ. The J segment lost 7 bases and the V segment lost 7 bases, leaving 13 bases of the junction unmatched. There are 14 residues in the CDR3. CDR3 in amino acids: CASQTGREKNEAFF. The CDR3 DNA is TGCGCCAGCCAGACAGGGAGGGAAAAAAATGAAGCTTTCTTT.

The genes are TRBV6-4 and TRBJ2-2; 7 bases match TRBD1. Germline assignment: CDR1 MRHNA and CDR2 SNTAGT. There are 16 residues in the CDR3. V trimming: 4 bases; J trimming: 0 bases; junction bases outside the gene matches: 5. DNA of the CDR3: TGTGCCAGCAGTGGCCAGACAGGGACGAACACCGGGGAGCTGTTTTTT. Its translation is CASSGQTGTNTGELFF.

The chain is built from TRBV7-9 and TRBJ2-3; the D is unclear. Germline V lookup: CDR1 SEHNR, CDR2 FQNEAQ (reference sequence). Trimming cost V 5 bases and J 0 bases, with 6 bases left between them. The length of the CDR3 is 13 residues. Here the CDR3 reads CASSRTSTDTQYF. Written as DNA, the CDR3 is TGTGCCAGCAGCCGAACTAGCACAGATACGCAGTATTTT.

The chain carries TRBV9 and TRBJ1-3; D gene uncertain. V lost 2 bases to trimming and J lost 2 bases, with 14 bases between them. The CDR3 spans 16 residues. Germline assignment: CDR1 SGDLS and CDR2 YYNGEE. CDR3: CASSVAHRNAGNTIYF. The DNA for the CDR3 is TGTGCCAGCAGCGTGGCGCACCGTAACGCTGGAAACACCATATATTTT.

The CDR3: CSVAQQGQGQPQHF. The CDR3 DNA reads TGCAGCGTCGCGCAACAGGGCCAGGGACAGCCCCAGCATTTT. The chain carries TRBV29-1 and TRBJ1-5; tentatively, D is TRBD1 (6 bases). This CDR3 has 14 residues. CDR1 is SQVTM and CDR2 is ANQGSEA in the germline V gene. V lost 6 bases and J lost 7, with 19 bases in between.

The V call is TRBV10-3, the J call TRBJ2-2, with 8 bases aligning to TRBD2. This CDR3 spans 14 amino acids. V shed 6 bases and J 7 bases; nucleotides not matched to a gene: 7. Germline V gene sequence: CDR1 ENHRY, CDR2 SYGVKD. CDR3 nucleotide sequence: TGTGCCATCAGGGGGCGGGAGGAAGGCGGGGAGCTGTTTTTT. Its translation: CAIRGREEGGELFF.

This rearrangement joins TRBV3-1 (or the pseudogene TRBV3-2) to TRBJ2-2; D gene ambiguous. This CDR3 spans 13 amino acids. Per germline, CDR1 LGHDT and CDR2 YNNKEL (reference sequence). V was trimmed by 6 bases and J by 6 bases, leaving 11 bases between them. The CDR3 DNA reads TGTGCCAGCAGACCCTCCCCGCCCGGGGAGCTGTTTTTT. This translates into CASRPSPPGELFF.

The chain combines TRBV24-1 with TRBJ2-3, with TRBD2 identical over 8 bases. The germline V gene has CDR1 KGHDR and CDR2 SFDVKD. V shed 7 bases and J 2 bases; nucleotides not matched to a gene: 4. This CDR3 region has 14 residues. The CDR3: CATSSGGATDTQYF. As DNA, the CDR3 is TGTGCCACCAGCTCGGGAGGGGCCACAGATACGCAGTATTTT.

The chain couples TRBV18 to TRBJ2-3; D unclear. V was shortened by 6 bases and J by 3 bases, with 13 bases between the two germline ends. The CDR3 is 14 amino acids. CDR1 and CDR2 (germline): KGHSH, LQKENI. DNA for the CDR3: TGTGCCAGCTCCCCAAAGGAATTTACAGATACGCAGTATTTT. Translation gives CASSPKEFTDTQYF. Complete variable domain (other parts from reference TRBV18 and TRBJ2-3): NAGVMQNPRHLVRRRGQEARLRCSPMKGHSHVYWYRQLPEEGLKFMVYLQKENIIDESGMPKERFSAEFPKEGPSILRIQQVVRGDSAAYFCASSPKEFTDTQYFGPGTRLTVL.

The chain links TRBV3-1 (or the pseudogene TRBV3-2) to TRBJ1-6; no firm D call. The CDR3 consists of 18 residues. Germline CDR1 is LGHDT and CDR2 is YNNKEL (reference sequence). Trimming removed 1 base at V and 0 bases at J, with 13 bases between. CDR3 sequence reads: CASSQGSPVSSYNSPLHF. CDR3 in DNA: TGTGCCAGCAGCCAAGGATCTCCCGTGAGCTCCTATAATTCACCCCTCCACTTT.

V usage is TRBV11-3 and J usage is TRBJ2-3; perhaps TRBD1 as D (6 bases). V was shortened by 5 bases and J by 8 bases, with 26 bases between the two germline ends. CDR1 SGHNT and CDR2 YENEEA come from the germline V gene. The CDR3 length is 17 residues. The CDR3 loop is CASSGAIGAGEQGTQYF. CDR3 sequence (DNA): TGTGCCAGCAGCGGGGCCATTGGGGCAGGAGAACAGGGTACGCAGTATTTT.

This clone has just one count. The CDR3, as DNA: TGTGCCAGCCCCATTTGGGGAGCTTTCTTT. Translating it yields CASPIWGAFF. V usage is TRBV2 and J usage is TRBJ1-1, with D hard to call. From germline, CDR1 is SNHLY and CDR2 FYNNEI. V was trimmed by 8 bases and J by 10 bases, leaving 11 bases between them. The CDR3 runs 10 residues.

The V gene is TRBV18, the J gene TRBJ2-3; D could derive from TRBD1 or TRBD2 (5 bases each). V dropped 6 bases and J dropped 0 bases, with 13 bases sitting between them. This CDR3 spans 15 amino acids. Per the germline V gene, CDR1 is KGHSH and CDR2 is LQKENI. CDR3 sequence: CASSPGSASTDTQYF. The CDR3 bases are TGTGCCAGCTCCCCAGGGAGTGCTAGCACAGATACGCAGTATTTT.

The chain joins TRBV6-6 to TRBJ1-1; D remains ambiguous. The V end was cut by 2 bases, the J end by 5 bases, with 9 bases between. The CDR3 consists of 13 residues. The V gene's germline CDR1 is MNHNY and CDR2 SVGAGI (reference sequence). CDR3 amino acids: CASSYGVETEAFF. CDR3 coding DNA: TGTGCCAGCAGTTACGGGGTGGAGACTGAAGCTTTCTTT.